These 32 T cell receptor beta chains were sequenced from one sample in a study of vaccination and CD4 T cells after COVID-19. Stated treatment: roughly 10-day PBMC culture with coronavirus spike peptide pools or control peptides (ViraFEST assay). Sequenced with the Oncomine TCR Beta short-read assay was DNA taken from cultured CD4+ T cells. TCRdb re-called the PCR reads through MiXCR, storing one row per CDR3 protein. The table has roughly 3,600 distinct CDR3 sequences, 17% seen once. No cognate antigen is known for these TCRs. Sequencing was done on a sample of CD4+ T cells from blood, cultured in vitro. These receptor sequences come from a human donor who had recovered from COVID-19.

This clonotype was counted a single time. The J gene is TRBJ2-1, the V gene TRBV5-6; TRBD1 agrees at 8 bases. Germline assignment: CDR1 SGHDT and CDR2 YYEEEE. The J segment lost 4 bases and the V segment lost 1 base, leaving 4 bases of the junction unmatched. This CDR3 is built from 15 residues. The CDR3 nucleotides read TGTGCCAGCAGCTTGTACGGGACAGGATACAATGAGCAGTTCTTC. Its translation is CASSLYGTGYNEQFF.

This clonotype was recorded a few times. The chain joins TRBV5-1 to TRBJ2-3; D not certain. The germline V gene has CDR1 SGHRS and CDR2 YFSETQ. The CDR3 has 15 amino acids. The V and J ends lost 0 bases and 6 bases respectively, with 14 bases between them. CDR3: CASSLEGTAVDTQYF. CDR3 DNA sequence: TGCGCCAGCAGCTTGGAAGGCACGGCGGTGGATACGCAGTATTTT.

About this clonotype itself: A much larger clone differs by one base, so this may be a read error. The chain has TRBV12-3 or TRBV12-4 and TRBJ1-2; no clear D gene. CDR3 size: 12 residues. The CDR3 sequence: CTSSFGNYGYTF. CDR3 bases: TGTACCAGCAGTTTCGGAAACTATGGCTACACCTTC.

This clonotype rates as medium-sized (0.01 to 0.1%). J is TRBJ1-1 and V is TRBV6-1; possible D gene TRBD1, 5 bases. This CDR3 spans 13 amino acids. The V gene's germline CDR1 is MNHNS and CDR2 SASEGT. Between the trimmed V and J ends, which lost 4 bases and 4 bases, there was a span of 10 bases. The CDR3 DNA reads TGTGCCAGCAGTGGCCCGGGGGGCACTGAAGCTTTCTTT. This sequence encodes CASSGPGGTEAFF.

This sequence joins TRBV19 and TRBJ1-1, with 8 nucleotides matching TRBD1. This CDR3 is built from 15 residues. Germline values: CDR1 LNHDA, CDR2 SQIVND (reference sequence). The ends lost 7 bases at V and 1 base at J; junction bases unmatched: 8. CDR3 sequence (DNA): TGTGCCAGTACCAACGGACAGGGACCGAACACTGAAGCTTTCTTT. It specifies CASTNGQGPNTEAFF.

This clonotype is categorized as large. The V and J genes are TRBV2 and TRBJ1-6, with 7 positions matching TRBD1. From germline, CDR1 is SNHLY and CDR2 FYNNEI. This CDR3 comprises 14 residues. V lost 6 bases, J lost 14 bases, and 13 bases stayed unmatched. In nucleotides, the CDR3 is TGTGCCAGCAGACTCGGGACAGAGAATTGGTCCCTCCACTTT. It is translated as CASRLGTENWSLHF.

The V gene is TRBV13, the J gene TRBJ1-3; D call uncertain. The ends were cut back, 6 bases at V and 4 bases at J, with 10 bases in the middle. CDR1 is PRHDT and CDR2 is FYEKMQ in the germline V gene (reference sequence). The CDR3 totals 13 residues. For the CDR3, the DNA is TGTGCCAGCAGTTCCCAACAAGGAAACACCATATATTTT. Translating gives CASSSQQGNTIYF. The whole variable domain, filled in from reference TRBV13 and TRBJ1-3, reads AAGVIQSPRHLIKEKRETATLKCYPIPRHDTVYWYQQGPGQDPQFLISFYEKMQSDKGSIPDRFSAQQFSDYHSELNMSSLELGDSALYFCASSSQQGNTIYFGEGSWLTVV.

V and J are TRBV5-1 and TRBJ1-6; 8 bases are a match to TRBD1. V lost 4 bases and J lost 8; bases outside the gene matches: 8. CDR1 and CDR2 from the germline V gene are SGHRS and YFSETQ. This CDR3 contains 15 residues. CDR3 protein: CASSATDRVHSPLHF. The CDR3 DNA reads TGCGCCAGCAGCGCAACGGACAGGGTTCATTCACCCCTCCACTTT. Supplemented by reference TRBV5-1 and TRBJ1-6, the full variable domain reads KAGVTQTPRYLIKTRGQQVTLSCSPISGHRSVSWYQQTPGQGLQFLFEYFSETQRNKGNFPGRFSGRQFSNSRSEMNVSTLELGDSALYLCASSATDRVHSPLHFGNGTRLTVT.

This clonotype is categorized as medium-sized. The chain has TRBV19 and TRBJ2-7, with TRBD1 matching 9 bases. In germline, CDR1 is LNHDA, CDR2 SQIVND (reference sequence). V lost 6 bases to trimming and J lost 1 base; unmatched junction nucleotides: 1. This CDR3 has 13 amino acids. For the CDR3, the DNA is TGTGCCAGTAGGGACAGGGGTTCCTACGAGCAGTACTTC. The encoded protein is CASRDRGSYEQYF.

The sample holds a few counts of this clonotype. The V and J genes are TRBV6-1 and TRBJ2-4; tentatively, D is TRBD1 or TRBD2 (5 bases each). Trimming removed 2 bases from V and 3 bases from J, with 11 bases in between. Per germline, CDR1 MNHNS and CDR2 SASEGT. CDR3 length: 15 amino acids. The CDR3 DNA is TGTGCCAGCAGTGAAAGGGGCGAGGGCAAAAACATTCAGTACTTC. Encoded protein: CASSERGEGKNIQYF.

CDR3 DNA sequence: TGTGCCAGCAGAACTCAGGGTGGGGGTAATGAAAAACTGTTTTTT. It encodes CASRTQGGGNEKLFF. V usage is TRBV2 and J usage is TRBJ1-4; perhaps TRBD1 as D (5 bases). The CDR3 spans 15 residues. Germline V gene lookup returns CDR1 SNHLY and CDR2 FYNNEI. V shed 6 bases and J shed 4 bases, with 15 bases lying between them.

This clonotype is medium-sized within its sample. The chain has TRBV12-3 or TRBV12-4 and TRBJ1-5, with D possibly TRBD1 on 5 matching bases. The length of the CDR3 is 14 residues. V was pared by 6 bases and J by 6 bases, with 15 bases between. The chain's CDR3 is CASSTPGGAQPQHF. For the CDR3, the DNA is TGTGCCAGCAGCACCCCTGGAGGGGCTCAGCCCCAGCATTTT.

In nucleotides, the CDR3 is TGCGCCAGCAGTGGTCTAGCGGGGGGGCCCAGCGATGAGCAGTTCTTC. It codes for CASSGLAGGPSDEQFF. V is TRBV5-1 and J is TRBJ2-1, with 12 bases identical to TRBD2. The CDR3 length is 16 residues. Per the germline V gene, CDR1 is SGHRS and CDR2 is YFSETQ. The ends lost 5 bases at V and 8 bases at J; junction bases unmatched: 11.

This clonotype was observed a few times. The chain uses TRBV10-3 and TRBJ2-7; D ambiguous. The CDR3 runs 12 residues. CDR1 and CDR2 from the germline V gene are ENHRY and SYGVKD. V gave up 3 bases and J gave up 5 bases, with 8 bases separating them. The DNA of the CDR3 is TGTGCCATCAGTGACATCAGTGACGAGCAGTACTTC. Protein: CAISDISDEQYF.

The V and J genes are TRBV21-1 and TRBJ2-7; the DNA was not compared with TRBD1, the D call given in the table. TRBV21-1 is described as a pseudogene. This CDR3 has 12 amino acids. The CDR3 sequence: CASSRDGVEQYF. The CDR3 DNA sequence: TGTGCCAGCAGCCGGGACGGGGTCGAGCAGTACTTC.

V is TRBV10-2 and J is TRBJ2-1; 7 bases line up with TRBD2. The germline V gene encodes CDR1 WSHSY and CDR2 SAAADI. This CDR3 is built from 11 residues. The J segment lost 10 bases and the V segment lost 8 bases, leaving 5 bases of the junction unmatched. CDR3 sequence reads: CASQLAVEQFF. The CDR3 region has the DNA TGCGCCAGCCAGCTAGCGGTCGAGCAGTTCTTC.

This clonotype ranks as medium-sized. The chain has TRBV6-1 and TRBJ2-5; either TRBD1 or TRBD2 may fit D (5 bases each). The CDR3 has 12 residues. Germline CDR1 reads MNHNS; CDR2 reads SASEGT. V gave up 6 bases and J gave up 5 bases, with 10 bases separating them. In nucleotides, the CDR3 is TGTGCCAGCAGGAGGGGCGACGAGACCCAGTACTTC. Translation gives CASRRGDETQYF.

The chain combines TRBV5-8 with TRBJ2-2, with D possibly matching TRBD2 (5 bases). CDR1 and CDR2 (germline): SGHTS, YDEGEE. Deletions cut 4 bases from V and 2 bases from J, with 18 bases between. The CDR3 is made up of 17 amino acids. CDR3 nucleotides: TGTGCCAGCAGCAGAAGAGAGCGGTCTCTTAACACCGGGGAGCTGTTTTTT. Translated, it gives CASSRRERSLNTGELFF. Looking up the rest from reference TRBV5-8 and TRBJ2-2 gives the full variable domain: EAGVTQSPTHLIKTRGQQATLRCSPISGHTSVYWYQQALGLGLQFLLWYDEGEERNRGNFPPRFSGRQFPNYSSELNVNALELEDSALYLCASSRRERSLNTGELFFGEGSRLTVL.

Regarding this clonotype: A much bigger clone sits one base away, suggesting this may be a read error. The chain carries TRBV7-2 and TRBJ1-2; no definite D call. Germline V lookup: CDR1 SGHTA, CDR2 FQGNSA. The CDR3 consists of 13 residues. V was clipped by 5 bases and J by 5 bases, with 12 bases between them. CDR3 residues: CASSPKVDYGYTF. In nucleotides, the CDR3 is TGTGCCAGCAGCCCTAAGGTGGATTATGGCTACACCTTC.

This clonotype is medium-sized within its sample. The chain combines TRBV2 with TRBJ2-7; 9 nucleotides align to TRBD1. The CDR3 totals 16 residues. Germline V CDR1 and CDR2: SNHLY, FYNNEI. V lost 4 bases, J lost 1 base, and 8 bases stayed unmatched. CDR3 DNA sequence: TGTGCCAGCAGTGTCTTCGAGACAGGGGGGTCCTACGAGCAGTACTTC. Residues: CASSVFETGGSYEQYF.

By share, this clonotype ranks as medium-sized. The CDR3 loop is CASSLVWDSPTDTQYF. The DNA for the CDR3 is TGTGCCAGCAGCTTAGTTTGGGACAGCCCCACAGATACGCAGTATTTT. This chain joins TRBV7-8 and TRBJ2-3, with 7 bases identical to TRBD1. The junction had 6 bases not matched to a gene; V was cut back by 1 base and J by 2 bases. CDR3 size: 16 residues. Germline values: CDR1 SGHVS, CDR2 FQNEAQ.

V and J are TRBV20-1 and TRBJ2-1, with D tentatively TRBD2 (7 bases). This CDR3 is 14 amino acids long. Germline lookup yields CDR1 DFQATT and CDR2 SNEGSKA (reference sequence). The ends were cut back, 2 bases at V and 6 bases at J, with 14 bases in the middle. CDR3 in amino acids: CSARLRGGLNEQFF. CDR3 DNA: TGCAGTGCTAGATTGAGGGGGGGCCTCAATGAGCAGTTCTTC.

This clonotype is deemed medium-sized. The V call is TRBV20-1, the J call TRBJ2-5; 13 bases are shared with TRBD2. V dropped 3 bases and J dropped 1; count of bases not matched to a gene: 2. CDR1 and CDR2 (germline): DFQATT, SNEGSKA (reference sequence). The CDR3 is 15 residues long. CDR3: CSASRTSGGQETQYF. Here the CDR3 DNA reads TGCAGTGCTAGCCGGACTAGCGGGGGCCAAGAGACCCAGTACTTC.

The CDR3 DNA sequence: TGTGCCAGCAGTTACCGTGGACAGGGGGCAGCAGGGGGTCCATCAACGGATACGCAGTATTTT. Protein: CASSYRGQGAAGGPSTDTQYF. The chain recombines TRBV6-5 with TRBJ2-3; 11 nucleotides agree with TRBD1. This CDR3 contains 21 residues. Germline-derived CDR1 and CDR2 are MNHEY and SVGAGI. J gave up 6 bases and V 2 bases, and 22 bases lay outside the gene matches.

The genes are TRBV5-1 and TRBJ1-5; 7 bases are shared with TRBD1. The germline V gene encodes CDR1 SGHRS and CDR2 YFSETQ. The CDR3 totals 16 residues. Trimming removed 2 bases from V and 2 bases from J; junction bases left unmatched: 7. CDR3 sequence (DNA): TGCGCCAGCAGCTTCGCAACAGGGGAGGGCAATCAGCCCCAGCATTTT. Its protein product is CASSFATGEGNQPQHF.

By sample share, this clonotype is medium-sized. The V call is TRBV6-1, the J call TRBJ2-2; TRBD2 matches 12 bases. The CDR3 totals 15 residues. V lost 5 bases, J lost 5 bases, and 3 bases stayed unmatched. Germline CDR1 MNHNS, CDR2 SASEGT. CDR3 nucleotide sequence: TGTGCCAGCAGTCCGGGACTAGCGGGTACCGGGGAGCTGTTTTTT. Protein product: CASSPGLAGTGELFF.

This clonotype was counted between two and nine times. J is TRBJ2-1 and V is TRBV15; D is perhaps TRBD2 (6 bases). Germline V lookup: CDR1 LNHNV, CDR2 YYDKDF (reference sequence). Trimming stripped 5 bases from V and 8 bases from J, with 13 bases between. The CDR3 sequence is 13 residues long. The CDR3 region has the DNA TGTGCCACCAGCGGCGTCGGGGGAGATGAGCAGTTCTTC. Its protein is CATSGVGGDEQFF.

The chain recombines TRBV10-3 with TRBJ1-2; D is uncertain. Trimming stripped 0 bases from V and 6 bases from J, with 8 bases between. CDR3 length: 13 residues. Germline lookup yields CDR1 ENHRY and CDR2 SYGVKD. CDR3 region: CAISESNRDGYTF. In DNA form, the CDR3 reads TGTGCCATCAGTGAGTCGAATAGGGATGGCTACACCTTC.

Points on this clonotype: The junction departs from germline at one end; a sequencing error may be responsible. The V gene is TRBV6-5, the J gene TRBJ1-6, with D unresolved. Germline-derived CDR1 and CDR2 are MNHEY and SVGAGI. The CDR3 has 14 residues. The CDR3 bases are TGTACCAGCAGTTACTCGGAGGGTAATTCACCCCTCCACTTT. Its translation is CTSSYSEGNSPLHF.

This clonotype showed up just a few times. V gene TRBV5-1 combines with J gene TRBJ1-1; no firm D call. V lost 4 bases to trimming and J lost 0 bases, with 13 bases between them. Germline lookup yields CDR1 SGHRS and CDR2 YFSETQ. This CDR3 is 15 amino acids long. DNA of the CDR3: TGCGCCAGCAGCCCAGGACTCTATTTGAACACTGAAGCTTTCTTT. It encodes CASSPGLYLNTEAFF.

The chain has TRBV19 and TRBJ1-1; D uncertain. Per germline, CDR1 LNHDA and CDR2 SQIVND (reference sequence). The CDR3 loop spans 13 amino acids. Trimming took 6 bases from V and 5 from J, leaving 13 bases between them. DNA for the CDR3: TGTGCCAGTAGAGATCCAGGCCGGACTGAAGCTTTCTTT. This gives the protein CASRDPGRTEAFF.

This clonotype was detected only a few times. The V gene is TRBV5-8, the J gene TRBJ2-5, with 7 bases matching TRBD1. V shed 4 bases and J 2 bases; nucleotides not matched to a gene: 8. The germline gives CDR1 SGHTS, CDR2 YDEGEE. The CDR3 covers 15 residues. The CDR3 region is CASSRGQLIQETQYF. CDR3 DNA sequence: TGTGCCAGCAGCAGGGGACAGCTAATACAAGAGACCCAGTACTTC.